The clone carrying this T cell receptor beta chain was seen ten or more times. The antigen is not known. This specimen comes from a study of T cells in Graves' hyperthyroidism and ophthalmopathy. What was amplified from RNA transcripts were TCR beta CDR3 regions. First-round RT-PCR with HTBI primers amplified the TCR CDR3 region. TCRdb redid the calling of the multiplex PCR reads with MiXCR, one entry per CDR3 protein. The sample lists around 520,000 distinct CDR3 sequences, roughly 14% occurring once. The authors deemed Graves' hyperthyroidism stable absent ophthalmopathy progression within 18 months. Thyroid ultrasound, orbital computed tomography, clinical symptoms, and serum thyroxine and TRAb underpinned diagnoses. The source of the PBMCs was over 8.5 ml of fresh peripheral blood. General study points: Most clonotypes that expanded in the thyroid above 0.001 also showed up in blood.

The CDR3 is made up of 14 amino acids. V lost 4 bases, J lost 1 base, and 8 bases lay in between. Sequencing was carried out using blood. J is TRBJ2-1 and V is TRBV12-3 or TRBV12-4, with D unresolved. This receptor was obtained from a woman younger than 35 with Graves' hyperthyroidism. CDR3 sequence: CASSSVRSYNEQFF. In nucleotides, the CDR3 is TGTGCCAGCAGTTCCGTAAGGTCCTACAATGAGCAGTTCTTC.